Presented here are 17 T cell receptor beta chains from one specimen sequenced in a study of Ad26.COV2.S vaccination and SARS-CoV-2 variants listed by TCRdb under 2021. Read against the paper, the sample's treatment or condition label means: over 15 received Ad26.COV2.S at low or high dose, single or two shots; 5 received placebo; per-sample allocation not given. Repertoires of vaccine and placebo recipients were sequenced from samples taken on day 63 after the first injection. Receptor libraries were prepared by the immunoSEQ multiplex PCR assay. The table comes from immuneACCESS by way of TCRdb, which keeps in-frame sequences with V and J called. Part of the clones is missing from these tables; in studies checked, under half for an unresolved V gene and the rest for unknown reasons. Recorded for this sample are roughly 330,000 clones; roughly nine tenths of them occurred a single time. Around 5% of the sample lies in the top ten.

Sequences were derived from peripheral blood, sampled in a trial of Ad26.COV2.S vaccine versus placebo. These receptors were taken from a person between 18 and 65 years old who received the Ad26.COV2.S COVID-19 vaccine or a placebo.

The sample holds a few counts of this clone. The gene calls are TRBV6-2 or TRBV6-3 and TRBJ1-1, with TRBD1 matching 9 bases. The CDR3 runs 14 residues. Looked up from germline, CDR1 is MNHEY and CDR2 is SVGEGT. The V segment lost 5 bases and the J segment 5 bases; nucleotides outside the gene matches: 6. The CDR3 DNA reads TGTGCCAGCAGTGCACAGGGGGCGCAGACTGAAGCTTTCTTT. This encodes CASSAQGAQTEAFF.

V usage is TRBV29-1 and J usage is TRBJ1-4; a possible D gene is TRBD1 (6 bases). Trimming removed 7 bases from V and 4 bases from J, with 10 bases in between. In germline, CDR1 is SQVTM, CDR2 ANQGSEA. The CDR3 spans 12 residues. The CDR3 region is CSGGHNNEKLFF. CDR3 sequence (DNA): TGCAGCGGGGGACACAATAATGAAAAACTGTTTTTT. The whole variable domain, remainder taken from reference TRBV29-1 and TRBJ1-4, is SAVISQKPSRDICQRGTSLTIQCQVDSQVTMMFWYRQQPGQSLTLIATANQGSEATYESGFVIDKFPISRPNLTFSTLTVSNMSPEDSSIYLCSGGHNNEKLFFGSGTQLSVL.

V gene TRBV13 combines with J gene TRBJ2-5; D is perhaps TRBD1 (5 bases). Germline CDR1 and CDR2: PRHDT and FYEKMQ (reference sequence). Trimming took off 0 bases at V and 5 bases at J, with 13 bases between the two ends. The CDR3 has 15 residues. In DNA, the CDR3 is TGTGCCAGCAGCTTAGGGCAGGGTGTGATGGAGACCCAGTACTTC. Translated: CASSLGQGVMETQYF. Full variable domain (rest looked up from reference TRBV13 and TRBJ2-5): AAGVIQSPRHLIKEKRETATLKCYPIPRHDTVYWYQQGPGQDPQFLISFYEKMQSDKGSIPDRFSAQQFSDYHSELNMSSLELGDSALYFCASSLGQGVMETQYFGPGTRLLVL.

The chain uses TRBV19 and TRBJ1-5; D not resolved. Per the germline V gene, CDR1 is LNHDA and CDR2 is SQIVND (reference sequence). This CDR3 spans 13 amino acids. The CDR3 DNA reads TGTGCTATTAGCCCGGAACTCAATCAGCCCCAGCATTTT. Translation: CAISPELNQPQHF.

To note about this clone: At one end, the junction sequence differs from germline, possibly due to a read error. This chain joins TRBV28 and TRBJ1-1; D call uncertain. Germline-derived CDR1 and CDR2 are MDHEN and SYDVKM. The length of the CDR3 is 15 residues. The CDR3 reads CASSLYRTVNTEAFF. In nucleotides, the CDR3 is TGTGCCAGCAGCTTATACCGGACGGTGAACACTGAAGCTTTCTTT.

This chain links TRBV24-1 with TRBJ2-3; D unclear. The germline V gene encodes CDR1 KGHDR and CDR2 SFDVKD. The CDR3 loop spans 13 amino acids. V lost 4 bases and J 2 bases, leaving 6 bases between the germline ends. The CDR3 protein is CATSEGPTDTQYF. The DNA of the CDR3 is TGTGCCACCAGTGAAGGGCCCACAGATACGCAGTATTTT.

This rearrangement joins TRBV6-5 to TRBJ2-2; 8 nucleotides line up with TRBD2. Germline assignment: CDR1 MNHEY and CDR2 SVGAGI. Trimming at V came to 6 bases and at J to 2 bases, leaving 5 bases not matched to a gene. This CDR3 comprises 15 residues. CDR3 DNA sequence: TGTGCCAGCAGGCCGCGGGGGGTCAACACCGGGGAGCTGTTTTTT. Its protein is CASRPRGVNTGELFF.

V gene TRBV7-2 combines with J gene TRBJ2-1; D is uncertain. The CDR3 covers 15 residues. The V and J ends lost 6 bases and 0 bases respectively, with 12 bases between them. From germline, CDR1 is SGHTA and CDR2 FQGNSA. CDR3 in DNA: TGTGCCAGCAGAATTGACCCTCTCTCCTACAATGAGCAGTTCTTC. Amino acid sequence: CASRIDPLSYNEQFF.

This rearrangement joins TRBV19 to TRBJ1-1; 8 bases agree with TRBD1. In germline, CDR1 is LNHDA, CDR2 SQIVND (reference sequence). The CDR3 loop spans 13 amino acids. V shed 7 bases, J shed 5 bases, and the junction held 6 bases outside the gene matches. The CDR3 region has the DNA TGTGCCAGTATCGAACAGGGGGAAACTGAAGCTTTCTTT. It yields the protein CASIEQGETEAFF.

This chain connects TRBV5-1 to TRBJ1-2, with 8 bases lining up with TRBD1. CDR3 length: 14 amino acids. The trim removed 1 base at V and 3 bases at J, leaving 2 bases unmatched. CDR1 and CDR2 (germline): SGHRS, YFSETQ. CDR3 DNA sequence: TGCGCCAGCAGCTTGTCAGGGGGCTACTATGGCTACACCTTC. Translating it yields CASSLSGGYYGYTF. The full variable domain, in which reference TRBV5-1 and TRBJ1-2 provide the parts outside the CDR3, is KAGVTQTPRYLIKTRGQQVTLSCSPISGHRSVSWYQQTPGQGLQFLFEYFSETQRNKGNFPGRFSGRQFSNSRSEMNVSTLELGDSALYLCASSLSGGYYGYTFGSGTRLTVV.

V gene TRBV4-1 combines with J gene TRBJ1-2, with D hard to call. Trimming took 4 bases from V and 1 from J, leaving 10 bases between them. The CDR3 spans 14 residues. CDR1 MGHRA and CDR2 YSYEKL come from the germline V gene. This CDR3 is CASSRMKLNYGYTF. The CDR3 DNA sequence: TGCGCCAGCAGCCGCATGAAGCTTAACTATGGCTACACCTTC.

The chain combines TRBV29-1 with TRBJ2-2; no definite D call. Trimming removed 6 bases from V and 2 bases from J, with 10 bases in between. Per the germline V gene, CDR1 is SQVTM and CDR2 is ANQGSEA. This CDR3 has 13 amino acids. In DNA form, the CDR3 reads TGCAGCGTCCAACGACAAAACACCGGGGAGCTGTTTTTT. It is translated as CSVQRQNTGELFF.

The gene calls are TRBV19 and TRBJ1-2; D uncertain. With 0 bases removed from V and 1 base from J, the gap between germline ends came to 6 bases. Germline lookup yields CDR1 LNHDA and CDR2 SQIVND (reference sequence). The CDR3 covers 14 residues. The CDR3 nucleotides read TGTGCCAGTAGTATAGACGACATTAACTATGGCTACACCTTC. Encoded protein: CASSIDDINYGYTF.

The chain couples TRBV7-6 to TRBJ2-1, with 13 bases that match TRBD2. J lost 2 bases, V lost 4 bases, and 5 bases had no gene match. Germline CDR1 and CDR2: SGHVS and FNYEAQ. The CDR3 extends over 17 amino acids. CDR3 bases: TGTGCCAGCAGCTCACTAGCGGGAGGGGGTACCTACAATGAGCAGTTCTTC. Translation: CASSSLAGGGTYNEQFF. Based on the CDR3 plus reference TRBV7-6 and TRBJ2-1, the full variable domain is GAGVSQSPRYKVTKRGQDVALRCDPISGHVSLYWYRQALGQGPEFLTYFNYEAQQDKSGLPNDRFSAERPEGSISTLTIQRTEQRDSAMYRCASSSLAGGGTYNEQFFGPGTRLTVL.

The chain has TRBV4-3 and TRBJ2-3, with 9 bases lining up with TRBD2. This CDR3 region has 15 residues. Germline CDR1 is LGHNA and CDR2 is YSLEER. Trimming took 1 base from V and 4 from J; bases not matched to a gene: 3. CDR3 residues: CASSQGLAVPDTQYF. In DNA form, the CDR3 reads TGCGCCAGCAGCCAAGGACTAGCGGTACCAGATACGCAGTATTTT.

This clone appeared a single time. This sequence joins TRBV6-2 or TRBV6-3 and TRBJ2-2; maybe TRBD1 (6 bases). The CDR3 length is 16 residues. Germline V CDR1 and CDR2: MNHEY, SVGEGT. V was clipped by 6 bases and J by 0 bases, with 14 bases between them. The CDR3 DNA sequence: TGTGCCAGCAGCCTCCACAGGGATTCGAACACCGGGGAGCTGTTTTTT. Protein sequence: CASSLHRDSNTGELFF.

V is TRBV28 and J is TRBJ1-1; 8 nucleotides align to TRBD1. V lost 4 bases and J lost 1; bases outside the gene matches: 5. The CDR3 runs 15 residues. CDR1 MDHEN and CDR2 SYDVKM come from the germline V gene. CDR3 residues: CASSSLTGENTEAFF. CDR3 sequence (DNA): TGTGCCAGCAGTTCTCTGACAGGGGAGAACACTGAAGCTTTCTTT. Filled out from reference TRBV28 and TRBJ1-1, the complete variable domain reads DVKVTQSSRYLVKRTGEKVFLECVQDMDHENMFWYRQDPGLGLRLIYFSYDVKMKEKGDIPEGYSVSREKKERFSLILESASTNQTSMYLCASSSLTGENTEAFFGQGTRLTVV.